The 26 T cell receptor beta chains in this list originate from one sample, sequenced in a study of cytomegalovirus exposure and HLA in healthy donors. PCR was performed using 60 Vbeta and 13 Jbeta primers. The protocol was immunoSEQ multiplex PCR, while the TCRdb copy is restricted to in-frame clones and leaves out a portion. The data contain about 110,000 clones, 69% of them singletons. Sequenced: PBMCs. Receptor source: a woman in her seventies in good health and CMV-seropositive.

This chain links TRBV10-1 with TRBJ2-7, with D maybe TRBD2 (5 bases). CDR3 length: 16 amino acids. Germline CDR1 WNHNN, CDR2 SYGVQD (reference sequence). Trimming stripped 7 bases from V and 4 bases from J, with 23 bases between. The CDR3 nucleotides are TGCGCCAGCATACCGCGTAGAGGGCAGGCCGTTTACGAGCAGTACTTC. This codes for CASIPRRGQAVYEQYF.

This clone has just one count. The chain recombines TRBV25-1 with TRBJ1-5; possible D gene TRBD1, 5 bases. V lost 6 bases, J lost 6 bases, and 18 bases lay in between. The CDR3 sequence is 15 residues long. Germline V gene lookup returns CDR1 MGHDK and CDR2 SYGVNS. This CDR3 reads CASSETGGSSQPQHF. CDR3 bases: TGTGCCAGCAGCGAAACGGGGGGAAGTAGTCAGCCCCAGCATTTT.

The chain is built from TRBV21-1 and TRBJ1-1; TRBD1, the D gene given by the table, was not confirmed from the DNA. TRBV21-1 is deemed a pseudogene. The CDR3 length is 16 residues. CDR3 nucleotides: TGTGCCAGCAGCAAAGAGTCAGTACAGGGGAACACTGAAGCTTTCTTT. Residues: CASSKESVQGNTEAFF.

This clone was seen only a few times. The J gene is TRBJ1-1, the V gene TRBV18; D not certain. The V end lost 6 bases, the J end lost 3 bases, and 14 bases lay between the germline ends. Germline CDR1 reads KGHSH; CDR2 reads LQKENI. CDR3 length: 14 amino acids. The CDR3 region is CASSVLDSDTEAFF. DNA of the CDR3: TGTGCCAGCTCCGTTCTAGATTCGGACACTGAAGCTTTCTTT.

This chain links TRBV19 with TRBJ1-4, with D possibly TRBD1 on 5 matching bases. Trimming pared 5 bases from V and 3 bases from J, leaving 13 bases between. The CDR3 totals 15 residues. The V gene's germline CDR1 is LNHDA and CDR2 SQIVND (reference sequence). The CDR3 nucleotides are TGTGCCAGTAGTCCAGGGAAAAGTCCTAATGAAAAACTGTTTTTT. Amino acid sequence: CASSPGKSPNEKLFF.

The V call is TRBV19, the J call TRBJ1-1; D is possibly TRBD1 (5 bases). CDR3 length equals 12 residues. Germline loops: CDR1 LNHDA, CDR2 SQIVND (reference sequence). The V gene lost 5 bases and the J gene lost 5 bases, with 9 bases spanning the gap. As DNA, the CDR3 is TGTGCCAGTAGTGACAGACAGACTGAAGCTTTCTTT. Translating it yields CASSDRQTEAFF.

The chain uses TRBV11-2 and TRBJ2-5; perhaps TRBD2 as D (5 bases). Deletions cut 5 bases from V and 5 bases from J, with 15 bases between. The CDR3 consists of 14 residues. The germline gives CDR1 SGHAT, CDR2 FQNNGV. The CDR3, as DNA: TGTGCCAGCAGCCCCCCCCTCCCGGGGGAGACCCAGTACTTC. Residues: CASSPPLPGETQYF. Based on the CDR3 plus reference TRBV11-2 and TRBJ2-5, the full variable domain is EAGVAQSPRYKIIEKRQSVAFWCNPISGHATLYWYQQILGQGPKLLIQFQNNGVVDDSQLPKDRFSAERLKGVDSTLKIQPAKLEDSAVYLCASSPPLPGETQYFGPGTRLLVL.

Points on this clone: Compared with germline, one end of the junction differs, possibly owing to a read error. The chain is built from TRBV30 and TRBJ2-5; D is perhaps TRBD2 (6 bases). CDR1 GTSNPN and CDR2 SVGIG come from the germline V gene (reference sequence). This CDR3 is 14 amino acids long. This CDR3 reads CAWSLGGAQETRYF. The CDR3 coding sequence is TGTGCCTGGAGTCTCGGGGGAGCCCAAGAGACCCGGTACTTC.

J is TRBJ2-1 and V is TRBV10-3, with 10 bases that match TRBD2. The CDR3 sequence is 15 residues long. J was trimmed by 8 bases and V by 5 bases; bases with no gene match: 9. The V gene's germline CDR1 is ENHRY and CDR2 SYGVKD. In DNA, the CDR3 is TGTGCCATCAGTCCTCTGGCTAGCGGGGGCGATGAGCAGTTCTTC. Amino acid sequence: CAISPLASGGDEQFF.

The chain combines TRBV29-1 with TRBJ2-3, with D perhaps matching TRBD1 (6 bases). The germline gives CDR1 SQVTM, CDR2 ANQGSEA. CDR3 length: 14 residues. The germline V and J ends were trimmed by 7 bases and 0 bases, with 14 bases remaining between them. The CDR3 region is CSAVVGASTDTQYF. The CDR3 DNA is TGCAGCGCCGTGGTGGGGGCCAGCACAGATACGCAGTATTTT.

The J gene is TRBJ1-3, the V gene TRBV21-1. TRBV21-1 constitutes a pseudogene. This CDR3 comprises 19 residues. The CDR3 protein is CASNPTEGRSPPPGNTIYF. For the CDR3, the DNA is TGTGCCAGCAACCCAACTGAGGGCAGGAGCCCTCCCCCTGGAAACACCATATATTTT.

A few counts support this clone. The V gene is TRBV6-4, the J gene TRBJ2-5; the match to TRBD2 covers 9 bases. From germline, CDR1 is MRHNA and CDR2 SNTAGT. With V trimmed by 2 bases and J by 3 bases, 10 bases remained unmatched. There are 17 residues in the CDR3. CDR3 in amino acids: CASSDNGVRLAEETQYF. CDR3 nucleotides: TGTGCCAGCAGTGACAATGGAGTTAGACTAGCGGAAGAGACCCAGTACTTC.

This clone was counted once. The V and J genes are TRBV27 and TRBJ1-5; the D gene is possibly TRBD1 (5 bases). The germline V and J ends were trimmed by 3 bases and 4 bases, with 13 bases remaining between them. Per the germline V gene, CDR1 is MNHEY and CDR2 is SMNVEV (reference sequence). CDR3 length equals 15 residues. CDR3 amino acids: CASSFQGRLNQPQHF. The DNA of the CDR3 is TGTGCCAGCAGTTTTCAGGGTCGTTTAAATCAGCCCCAGCATTTT.

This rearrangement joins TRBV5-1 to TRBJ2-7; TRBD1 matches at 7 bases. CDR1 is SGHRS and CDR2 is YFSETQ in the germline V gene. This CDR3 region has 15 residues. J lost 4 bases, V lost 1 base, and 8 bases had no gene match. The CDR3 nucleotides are TGCGCCAGCAGCTTGTTACCGGGACAGATTTACGAGCAGTACTTC. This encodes CASSLLPGQIYEQYF.

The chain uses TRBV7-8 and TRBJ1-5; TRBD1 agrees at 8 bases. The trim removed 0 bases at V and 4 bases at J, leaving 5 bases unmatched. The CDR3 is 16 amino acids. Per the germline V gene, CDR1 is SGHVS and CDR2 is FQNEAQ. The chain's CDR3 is CASSLAMDRVNQPQHF. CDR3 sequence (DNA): TGTGCCAGCAGCTTAGCGATGGACAGGGTTAATCAGCCCCAGCATTTT.

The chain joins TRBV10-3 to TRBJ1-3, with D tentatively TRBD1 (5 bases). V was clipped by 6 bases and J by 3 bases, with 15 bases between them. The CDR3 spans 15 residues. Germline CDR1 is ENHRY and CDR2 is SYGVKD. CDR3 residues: CAIRVDNSGGNTIYF. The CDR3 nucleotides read TGTGCCATCAGGGTGGACAACTCGGGTGGAAACACCATATATTTT.

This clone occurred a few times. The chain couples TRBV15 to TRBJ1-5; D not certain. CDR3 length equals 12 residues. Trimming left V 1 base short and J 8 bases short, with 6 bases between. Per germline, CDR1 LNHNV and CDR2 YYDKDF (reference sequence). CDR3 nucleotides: TGTGCCACCAGCAGAGCGGGAAAGCCCCAGCATTTT. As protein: CATSRAGKPQHF.

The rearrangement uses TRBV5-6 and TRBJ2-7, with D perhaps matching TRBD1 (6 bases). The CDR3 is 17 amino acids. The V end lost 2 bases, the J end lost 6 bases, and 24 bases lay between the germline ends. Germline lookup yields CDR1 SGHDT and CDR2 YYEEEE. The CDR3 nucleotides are TGTGCCAGCAGCTTAAGGGGGATATCCTTCAAAATGGGCGAGCAGTACTTC. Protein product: CASSLRGISFKMGEQYF.

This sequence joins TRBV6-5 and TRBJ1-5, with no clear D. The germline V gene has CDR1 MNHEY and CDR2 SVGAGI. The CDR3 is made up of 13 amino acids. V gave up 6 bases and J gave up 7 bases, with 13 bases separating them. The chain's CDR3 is CASRTAGGQPQHF. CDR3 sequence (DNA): TGTGCCAGCAGAACCGCGGGCGGCCAGCCCCAGCATTTT.

The DNA for the CDR3 is TGCGCCAGCAGCCCCCAGGGAGAGCGGGGGGGCGGCGGGGAGCTGTTTTTT. Protein product: CASSPQGERGGGGELFF. This chain joins TRBV4-1 and TRBJ2-2; 10 positions agree with TRBD2. Losses at the gene ends were 4 bases for V and 7 bases for J; bases not matched to a gene: 12. The CDR3 sequence is 17 residues long. Per the germline V gene, CDR1 is MGHRA and CDR2 is YSYEKL.

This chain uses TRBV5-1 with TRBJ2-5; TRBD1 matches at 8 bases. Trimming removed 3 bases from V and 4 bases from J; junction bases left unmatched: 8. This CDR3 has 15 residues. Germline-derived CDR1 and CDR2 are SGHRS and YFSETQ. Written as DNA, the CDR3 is TGCGCCAGCAGCTCGATAACAGGGGGAGGAGAGACCCAGTACTTC. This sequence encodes CASSSITGGGETQYF.

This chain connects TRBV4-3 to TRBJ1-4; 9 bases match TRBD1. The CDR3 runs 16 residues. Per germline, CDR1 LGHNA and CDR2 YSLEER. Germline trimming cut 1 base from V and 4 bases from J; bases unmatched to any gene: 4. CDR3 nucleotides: TGCGCCAGCAGCCAAGGACAGGGGGACTTTAATGAAAAACTGTTTTTT. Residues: CASSQGQGDFNEKLFF.

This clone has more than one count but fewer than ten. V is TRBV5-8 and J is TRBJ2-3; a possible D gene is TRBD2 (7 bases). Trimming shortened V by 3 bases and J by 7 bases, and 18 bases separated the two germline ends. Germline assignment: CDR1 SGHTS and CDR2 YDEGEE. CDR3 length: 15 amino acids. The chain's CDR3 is CASSSVGGAANTQYF. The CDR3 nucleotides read TGTGCCAGCAGCTCTGTAGGGGGGGCGGCTAATACGCAGTATTTT.

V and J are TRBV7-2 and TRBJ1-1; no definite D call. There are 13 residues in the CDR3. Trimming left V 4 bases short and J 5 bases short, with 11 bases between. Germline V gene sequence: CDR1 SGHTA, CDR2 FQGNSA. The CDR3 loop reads CASSSPPPTEAFF. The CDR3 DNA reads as TGTGCCAGCAGCTCTCCTCCCCCGACTGAAGCTTTCTTT.

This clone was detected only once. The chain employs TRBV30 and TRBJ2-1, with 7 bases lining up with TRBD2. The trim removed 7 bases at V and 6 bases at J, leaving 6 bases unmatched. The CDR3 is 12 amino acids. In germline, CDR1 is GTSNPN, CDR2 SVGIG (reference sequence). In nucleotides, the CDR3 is TGTGCCTTGGCCGGGACTATCAATGAGCAGTTCTTC. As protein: CALAGTINEQFF.

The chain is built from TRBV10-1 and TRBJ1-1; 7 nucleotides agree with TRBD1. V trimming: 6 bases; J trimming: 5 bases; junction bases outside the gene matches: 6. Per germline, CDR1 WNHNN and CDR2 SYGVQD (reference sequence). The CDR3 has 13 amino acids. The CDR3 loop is CASRMTGTTEAFF. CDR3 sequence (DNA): TGCGCCAGCAGAATGACAGGGACGACTGAAGCTTTCTTT.